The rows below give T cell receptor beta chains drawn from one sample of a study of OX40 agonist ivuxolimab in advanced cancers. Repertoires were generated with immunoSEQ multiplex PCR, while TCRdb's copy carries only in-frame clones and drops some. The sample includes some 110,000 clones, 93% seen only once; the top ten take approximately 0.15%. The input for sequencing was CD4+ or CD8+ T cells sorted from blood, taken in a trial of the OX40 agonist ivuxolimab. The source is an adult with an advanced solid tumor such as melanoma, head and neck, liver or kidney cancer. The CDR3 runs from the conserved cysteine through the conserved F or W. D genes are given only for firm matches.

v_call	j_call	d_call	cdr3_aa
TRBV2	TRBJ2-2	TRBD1	CASSERGQLNTGELFF
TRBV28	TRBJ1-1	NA	CASREGVTEAFF
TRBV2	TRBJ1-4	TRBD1	CASGRQGGNEKLFF
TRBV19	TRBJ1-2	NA	CASNFGTELYGYTF
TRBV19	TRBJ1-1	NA	CASSLGGTLNTEAFF
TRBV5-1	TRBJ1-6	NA	CASSREVLNSPLHF
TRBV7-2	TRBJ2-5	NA	CASSPQKETQYF
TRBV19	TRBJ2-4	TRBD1	CASSMGTGQGYIQYF
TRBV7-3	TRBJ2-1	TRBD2	CASSLTSRLAGVGGNEQFF
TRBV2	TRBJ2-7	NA	CASRMDYSEQYF
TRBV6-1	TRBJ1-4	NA	CASRSWGGTNEKLFF
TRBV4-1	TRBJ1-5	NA	CASSPPGTYSNQPQHF
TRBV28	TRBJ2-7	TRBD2	CASSYPGLAEIEQYF
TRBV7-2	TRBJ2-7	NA	CASSLVATLSSYEQYF
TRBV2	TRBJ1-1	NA	CASSAQDYTEAFF
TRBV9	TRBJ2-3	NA	CASSVLNTDTQYF
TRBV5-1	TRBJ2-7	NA	CASSLERVSNEQYF
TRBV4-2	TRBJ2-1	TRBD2	CASSARLAGGHDEQFF
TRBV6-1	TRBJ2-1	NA	CASDLVLASYNEQFF
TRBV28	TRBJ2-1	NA	CASSLPRGINEQFF
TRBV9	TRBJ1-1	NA	CASSVGTAMNTEAFF
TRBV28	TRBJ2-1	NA	CASSSPLIDEQFF
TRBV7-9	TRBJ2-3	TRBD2	CASSLMASGAAATDTQYF
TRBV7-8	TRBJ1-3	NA	CASSSTDYPFSGNTIYF
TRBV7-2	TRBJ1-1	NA	CASSLGGSNTEAFF
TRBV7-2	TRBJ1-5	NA	CASSLVGPGVNQPQHF
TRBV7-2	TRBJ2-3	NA	CASRPTGGRGPDTQYF
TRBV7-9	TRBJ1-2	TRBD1	CASSPGGNIYGYTF
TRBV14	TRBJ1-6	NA	CASSQFSTGFNSPLHF
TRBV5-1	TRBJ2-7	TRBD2	CASSLFSGEDEQYF
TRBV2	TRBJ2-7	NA	CASSEQNYEQYF
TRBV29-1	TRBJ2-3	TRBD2	CSVEETSGGASSQYF
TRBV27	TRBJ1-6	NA	CASSPWGPNSPLHF
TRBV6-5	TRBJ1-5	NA	CASSLTGPLGPQHF
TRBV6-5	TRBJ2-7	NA	CASSYSWAYEQYF
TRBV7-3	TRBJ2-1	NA	CASSQRGAKINEQFF